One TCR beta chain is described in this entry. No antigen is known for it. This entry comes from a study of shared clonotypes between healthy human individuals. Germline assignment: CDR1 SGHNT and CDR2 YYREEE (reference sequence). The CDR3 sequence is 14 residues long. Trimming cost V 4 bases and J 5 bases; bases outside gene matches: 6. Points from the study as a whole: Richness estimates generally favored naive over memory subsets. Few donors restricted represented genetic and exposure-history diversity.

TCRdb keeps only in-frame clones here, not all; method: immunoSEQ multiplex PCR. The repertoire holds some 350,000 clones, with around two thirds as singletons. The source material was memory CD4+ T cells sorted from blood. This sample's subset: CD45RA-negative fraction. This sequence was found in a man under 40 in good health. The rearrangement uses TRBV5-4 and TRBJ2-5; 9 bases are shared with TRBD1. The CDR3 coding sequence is TGTGCCAGCAGCCCTACAGGGGGCAGGGAGACCCAGTACTTC. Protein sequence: CASSPTGGRETQYF.